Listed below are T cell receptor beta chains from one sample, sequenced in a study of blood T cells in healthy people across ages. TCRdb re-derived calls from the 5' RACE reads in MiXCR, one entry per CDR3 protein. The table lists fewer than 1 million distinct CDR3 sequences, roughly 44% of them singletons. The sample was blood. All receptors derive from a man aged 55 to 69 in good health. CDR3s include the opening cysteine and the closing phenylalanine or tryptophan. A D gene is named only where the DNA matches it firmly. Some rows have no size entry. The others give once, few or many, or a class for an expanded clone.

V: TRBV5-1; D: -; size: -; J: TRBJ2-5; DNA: TGCGCCAGCAGCTTGGCGTCAGAGTACCAAGAGACCCAGTACTTC; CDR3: CASSLASEYQETQYF
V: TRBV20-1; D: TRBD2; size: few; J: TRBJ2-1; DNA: TGCAGTGCTAGAGATCTAGCGGGGGGCTACAATGAGCAGTTCTTC; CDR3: CSARDLAGGYNEQFF
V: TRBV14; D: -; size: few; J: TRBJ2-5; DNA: TGTGCCAGCAGCCAAGAAAGTGGTTTGGGGCCCCAAGAGACCCAGTACTTC; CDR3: CASSQESGLGPQETQYF
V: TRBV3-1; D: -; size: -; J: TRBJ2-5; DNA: TGTGCCAGCAGCCAAGACTTCCGAACGGGACCGCAGTACTTC; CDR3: CASSQDFRTGPQYF
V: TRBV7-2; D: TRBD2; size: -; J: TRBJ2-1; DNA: TGTGTCAGCAGCTTCCCCCGGGGGACTAGGCAGGAAAATGAGCAGTTCTTC; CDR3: CVSSFPRGTRQENEQFF
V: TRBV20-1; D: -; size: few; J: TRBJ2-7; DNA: TGCAGTGCCGGGGAGGGGACAGTATACGAGCAGTACTTC; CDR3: CSAGEGTVYEQYF
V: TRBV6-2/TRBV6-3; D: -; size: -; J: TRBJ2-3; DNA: TGTGCCAGCAGAACCCCTGGTAGCACAGATACGCAGTATTTT; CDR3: CASRTPGSTDTQYF
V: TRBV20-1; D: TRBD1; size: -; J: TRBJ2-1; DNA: TGCAGTGCTAGAGAGACAACTGACAGGGGGCCGGATGAGCAGTTCTTC; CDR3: CSARETTDRGPDEQFF
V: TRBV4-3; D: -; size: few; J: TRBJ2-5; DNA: TGCGCCAGCAGCCAAGATTCGGGCGGGGGCCTTAAGTACTTC; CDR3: CASSQDSGGGLKYF
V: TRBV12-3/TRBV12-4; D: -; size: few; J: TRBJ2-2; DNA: TGTGCCAGCGCGAAAGCGGGCACCGGGGAGCTGTTTTTT; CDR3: CASAKAGTGELFF
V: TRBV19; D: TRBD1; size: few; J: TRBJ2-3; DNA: TGTGCCAGCAAGACAGGGACCACAGATACGCAGTATTTT; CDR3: CASKTGTTDTQYF
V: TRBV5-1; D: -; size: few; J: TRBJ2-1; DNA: TGCGCCAGCAGCACGACTCTTGACAATGAGCAGTTCTTC; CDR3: CASSTTLDNEQFF
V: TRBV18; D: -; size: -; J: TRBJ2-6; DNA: TGTGCCAGCTCAAGACTCCTGAACCAGGGTTCTGGGGCCAACGTCCTGACTTTC; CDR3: CASSRLLNQGSGANVLTF
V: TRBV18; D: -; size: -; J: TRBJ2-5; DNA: TGTGCCAGCTCACCAAGCAAGACTTACCAAGAGACCCAGTACTTC; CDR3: CASSPSKTYQETQYF
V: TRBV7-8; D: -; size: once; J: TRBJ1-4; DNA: TGTGCCAGCAGCTCATCGGCAGGGAAAGGTGAAAAACTGTTTTTT; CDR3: CASSSSAGKGEKLFF
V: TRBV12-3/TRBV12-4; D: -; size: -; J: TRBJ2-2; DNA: TGTGCCAGCAGTGCTCCGGCTACGAACACCGGGGAGCTGTTTTTT; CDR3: CASSAPATNTGELFF
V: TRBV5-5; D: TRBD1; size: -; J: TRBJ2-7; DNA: TGTGCCAGCAGCCTGACAGGGAAGGAGCAGTACTTC; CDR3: CASSLTGKEQYF
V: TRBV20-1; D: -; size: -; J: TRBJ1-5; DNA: TGCAGTGTAGACAGTATGCGCAATCAGCCCCAGCATTTT; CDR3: CSVDSMRNQPQHF
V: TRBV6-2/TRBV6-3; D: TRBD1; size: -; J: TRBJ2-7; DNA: TGTGCCAGCAGAAGCCTCGTCCGGGACAGCTACAATGAGCAGTACTTC; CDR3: CASRSLVRDSYNEQYF
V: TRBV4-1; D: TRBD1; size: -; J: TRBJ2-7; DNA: TGCGCCAGCAGCCGTGGGACAGAGTACGAGCAGTACTTC; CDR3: CASSRGTEYEQYF
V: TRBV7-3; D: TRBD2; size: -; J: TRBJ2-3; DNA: TGTGCCAGCAGCCTTAACGGGGGGAGGGGAGATACGCAGTATTTT; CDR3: CASSLNGGRGDTQYF
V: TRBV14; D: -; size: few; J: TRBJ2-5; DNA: TGTGCCAGCAGCCAAGGGGATAAGAGTTGGGGGCTGGAGACCCAGTACTTC; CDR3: CASSQGDKSWGLETQYF
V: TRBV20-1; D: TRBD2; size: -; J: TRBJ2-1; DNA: TGCAGTGCTAGAGATTTGCTAGCGGGAGCGTCGGAGCAGTTCTTC; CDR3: CSARDLLAGASEQFF
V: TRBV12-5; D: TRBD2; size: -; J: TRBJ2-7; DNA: TGTGCTAGTGGTTTGGGGACTAGCACGAGCTCCTACGAGCAGTACTTC; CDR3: CASGLGTSTSSYEQYF
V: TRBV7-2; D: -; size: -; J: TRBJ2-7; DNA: TGTGCCAGCAGCTTGGCAGGGGTACCCGAGCAGTACTTC; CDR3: CASSLAGVPEQYF
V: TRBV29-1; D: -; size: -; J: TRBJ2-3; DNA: TGCAGCGTTGAACAGGTTGATGGCACAGATACGCAGTATTTT; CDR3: CSVEQVDGTDTQYF
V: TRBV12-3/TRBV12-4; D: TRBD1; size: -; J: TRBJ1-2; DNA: TGTGCCAGCAGACGTGCCGGGACAGGGGGCTATGGCTACACCTTC; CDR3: CASRRAGTGGYGYTF
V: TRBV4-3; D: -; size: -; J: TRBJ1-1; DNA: TGCGCCAGCAGCCAAGAGACCGGGAACACTGAAGCTTTCTTT; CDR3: CASSQETGNTEAFF
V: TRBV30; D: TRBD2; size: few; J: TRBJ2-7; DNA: TGTGCCTGGAGCGGACGCCGCGGGAGCTCCTACGAGCAGTACTTC; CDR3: CAWSGRRGSSYEQYF
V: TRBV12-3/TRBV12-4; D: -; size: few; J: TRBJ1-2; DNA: TGTGCCAGCAGAGCTACGGACTACACCTTC; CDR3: CASRATDYTF
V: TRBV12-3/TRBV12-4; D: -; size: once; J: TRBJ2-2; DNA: TGTGCCAGCAGTTTTGGTCAGGACACCGGGGAGCTGTTTTTT; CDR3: CASSFGQDTGELFF
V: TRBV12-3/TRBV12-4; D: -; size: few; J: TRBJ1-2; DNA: TGTGCCAGCAGTTTAGTCGGTCAGCGGGGGGCGGGCTATGGCTACACCTTC; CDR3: CASSLVGQRGAGYGYTF
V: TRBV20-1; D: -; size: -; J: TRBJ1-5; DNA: TGCAGTGCAAGGGCCTTTAGCAATCAGCCCCAGCATTTT; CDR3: CSARAFSNQPQHF
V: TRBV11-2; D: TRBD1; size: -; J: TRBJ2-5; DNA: TGTGCCAGCAGCCCGCGACAGGGTCGTGGTTTGGAGACCCAGTACTTC; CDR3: CASSPRQGRGLETQYF
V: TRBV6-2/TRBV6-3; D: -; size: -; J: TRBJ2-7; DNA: TGTGCCAGCACCCGGGGACTGGGATACGAGCAGTACTTC; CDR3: CASTRGLGYEQYF
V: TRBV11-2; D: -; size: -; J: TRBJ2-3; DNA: TGTGCCAGCAGCGGGCGGATTCCCAGAGATACGCAGTATTTT; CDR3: CASSGRIPRDTQYF